The 6 T cell receptor beta chains given below trace back to one sample, sequenced in a study of coeliac disease. Sequencing was performed with immunoSEQ multiplex PCR; in TCRdb, only in-frame clones are kept and a portion is missing. The repertoire holds about 8,000 clones, with more than 55% as singletons. The sample consisted of intraepithelial lymphocytes from the gut. Source of these receptors: a woman aged 55-70 years with celiac disease.

This clone was observed a few times. The rearrangement uses TRBV4-3 and TRBJ2-7; D ambiguous. This CDR3 contains 14 residues. CDR1 and CDR2 (germline): LGHNA, YSLEER. Trimming cost V 5 bases and J 0 bases, with 11 bases left between them. The CDR3 loop is CASSGRLGSYEQYF. CDR3 DNA sequence: TGCGCCAGCAGCGGTCGACTCGGCTCCTACGAGCAGTACTTC.

This chain uses TRBV5-4 with TRBJ2-1; 7 bases fit TRBD2. The CDR3 extends over 13 amino acids. J gave up 5 bases and V 1 base, and 0 bases lay outside the gene matches. Germline CDR1 is SGHNT and CDR2 is YYREEE (reference sequence). The CDR3 DNA reads as TGTGCCAGCAGCTTGAGCGGGGACAATGAGCAGTTCTTC. Its translation is CASSLSGDNEQFF.

This chain connects TRBV7-3 to TRBJ2-6; weak D call: TRBD2 (5 bases). This CDR3 comprises 16 residues. CDR1 is SGHTA and CDR2 is FQGTGA in the germline V gene. V shed 5 bases and J shed 0 bases, with 11 bases lying between them. The CDR3 DNA follows: TGTGCCAGCAGCCCGGACTCAGGCTCTGGGGCCAACGTCCTGACTTTC. Protein sequence: CASSPDSGSGANVLTF. Looking up the rest from reference TRBV7-3 and TRBJ2-6 gives the full variable domain: GAGVSQTPSNKVTEKGKYVELRCDPISGHTALYWYRQSLGQGPEFLIYFQGTGAADDSGLPNDRFFAVRPEGSVSTLKIQRTERGDSAVYLCASSPDSGSGANVLTFGAGSRLTVL.

The chain links TRBV5-4 to TRBJ1-1; D call uncertain. Trimming shortened V by 4 bases and J by 0 bases, and 7 bases separated the two germline ends. The germline V gene encodes CDR1 SGHNT and CDR2 YYREEE (reference sequence). CDR3 length equals 13 residues. The CDR3 DNA sequence: TGTGCCAGCAGCCCCCCTATGAACACTGAAGCTTTCTTT. Residues: CASSPPMNTEAFF.

This CDR3 reads CASSSRTSGGTGELFF. As DNA, the CDR3 is TGTGCCAGCAGTTCCAGGACTAGCGGGGGAACCGGGGAGCTGTTTTTT. The rearrangement joins TRBV28 to TRBJ2-2, with 13 bases that match TRBD2. Trimming at V came to 4 bases and at J to 5 bases, leaving 4 bases not matched to a gene. The germline CDR1 and CDR2 sequences are MDHEN and SYDVKM. The CDR3 length is 16 residues.

V gene TRBV19 combines with J gene TRBJ1-5; 8 bases are shared with TRBD1. The CDR3 sequence is 15 residues long. V shed 6 bases, J shed 4 bases, and the junction held 8 bases outside the gene matches. The germline V gene encodes CDR1 LNHDA and CDR2 SQIVND (reference sequence). DNA for the CDR3: TGTGCCAGTAGGGCGGGGAACAGGGGGAATCAGCCCCAGCATTTT. Its protein product is CASRAGNRGNQPQHF.